This entry lists 25 T cell receptor beta chains sequenced from one sample in a study of blood T cell repertoires in COVID-19. Assay: immunoSEQ multiplex PCR; the TCRdb copy retains only in-frame clones and omits some. The profile shows about 81,000 clones, under 85% of them singletons. The sample was peripheral blood. The receptor set was obtained from a human donor in a cohort sampled during active COVID-19.

V and J are TRBV27 and TRBJ1-5, with D tentatively TRBD1 (5 bases). The CDR3 covers 15 residues. V was shortened by 3 bases and J by 2 bases, with 11 bases between the two germline ends. Germline lookup yields CDR1 MNHEY and CDR2 SMNVEV (reference sequence). CDR3 DNA sequence: TGTGCCAGCAGTTTCGCAGGGTATGGCAATCAGCCCCAGCATTTT. This gives the protein CASSFAGYGNQPQHF.

V gene TRBV27 combines with J gene TRBJ2-3; tentative D call: TRBD2 (5 bases). Deletions cut 6 bases from V and 3 bases from J, with 13 bases between. Germline lookup yields CDR1 MNHEY and CDR2 SMNVEV (reference sequence). The CDR3 is 14 residues long. The CDR3 DNA sequence: TGTGCCAGCAGCCTGGAGGTGGATACAGATACGCAGTATTTT. Protein sequence: CASSLEVDTDTQYF.

The chain uses TRBV5-1 and TRBJ2-2, with 11 bases matching TRBD2. Germline values: CDR1 SGHRS, CDR2 YFSETQ. The CDR3 runs to 17 residues. J lost 6 bases, V lost 2 bases, and 9 bases had no gene match. CDR3 DNA: TGCGCCAGCAGCTTAATAGCGGGGGGGCCCCCGGCCGGGGAGCTGTTTTTT. It is translated as CASSLIAGGPPAGELFF.

J is TRBJ2-6 and V is TRBV5-4; D is undetermined. The CDR3 has 16 amino acids. Trimming cost V 0 bases and J 4 bases, with 11 bases left between them. Looked up from germline, CDR1 is SGHNT and CDR2 is YYREEE (reference sequence). The CDR3: CASSLVTVSGANVLTF. In nucleotides, the CDR3 is TGTGCCAGCAGCTTGGTAACAGTATCCGGGGCCAACGTCCTGACTTTC.

This rearrangement joins TRBV5-4 to TRBJ2-7, with D possibly TRBD1 on 5 matching bases. Per germline, CDR1 SGHNT and CDR2 YYREEE (reference sequence). The ends were cut back, 1 base at V and 0 bases at J, with 11 bases in the middle. The CDR3 consists of 15 residues. The CDR3 sequence is CASSLSGLSSYEQYF. The CDR3 nucleotides are TGTGCCAGCAGCTTGTCAGGGCTCAGCTCCTACGAGCAGTACTTC.

The chain combines TRBV5-5 with TRBJ2-7; 7 bases are shared with TRBD1. Germline loops: CDR1 SGHKS, CDR2 YYEKEE (reference sequence). This CDR3 comprises 16 residues. The ends lost 4 bases at V and 1 base at J; junction bases unmatched: 11. The CDR3: CASSAREGDRSYEQYF. CDR3 nucleotides: TGTGCCAGCAGCGCTAGAGAGGGGGACAGATCCTACGAGCAGTACTTC.

This clone was counted a single time. The V gene is TRBV9, the J gene TRBJ1-3; perhaps TRBD1 as D (6 bases). With 0 bases removed from V and 0 bases from J, the gap between germline ends came to 10 bases. Per germline, CDR1 SGDLS and CDR2 YYNGEE. The CDR3 runs 16 residues. Written as DNA, the CDR3 is TGTGCCAGCAGCGTAGGGACAGCCAGCTCTGGAAACACCATATATTTT. Translation gives CASSVGTASSGNTIYF.

The J gene is TRBJ2-5, the V gene TRBV2; TRBD2 aligns across 10 bases. The CDR3 consists of 17 residues. Unmatched junction bases numbered 12, after V lost 8 bases and J lost 0 bases. Germline values: CDR1 SNHLY, CDR2 FYNNEI. CDR3 DNA sequence: TGTGCCAGCCGAAAGGTGCTAGCGGGGGACTACCAAGAGACCCAGTACTTC. Translated, it gives CASRKVLAGDYQETQYF. The entire variable domain, with the rest obtained from reference TRBV2 and TRBJ2-5, is as follows: EPEVTQTPSHQVTQMGQEVILRCVPISNHLYFYWYRQILGQKVEFLVSFYNNEISEKSEIFDDQFSVERPDGSNFTLKIRSTKLEDSAMYFCASRKVLAGDYQETQYFGPGTRLLVL.

The chain recombines TRBV6-5 with TRBJ1-3, with D maybe TRBD1 (5 bases). Germline loops: CDR1 MNHEY, CDR2 SVGAGI. There are 11 residues in the CDR3. V dropped 8 bases and J dropped 11 bases, with 13 bases sitting between them. CDR3 amino acids: CASRQGYSIYF. Here the CDR3 DNA reads TGTGCCAGCCGGCAGGGCTACTCCATATATTTT.

This clone has just one count. The chain uses TRBV5-6 and TRBJ2-7, with 8 bases lining up with TRBD1. J was trimmed by 7 bases and V by 2 bases; bases with no gene match: 11. Germline loops: CDR1 SGHDT, CDR2 YYEEEE. CDR3 length: 15 residues. Here the CDR3 reads CASSFRDRLVREQYF. The CDR3 DNA reads TGTGCCAGCAGCTTCCGGGACAGGCTTGTAAGAGAGCAGTACTTC.

This clone was detected once. The chain uses TRBV6-5 and TRBJ1-1; 8 bases are a match to TRBD1. Germline values: CDR1 MNHEY, CDR2 SVGAGI. V shed 6 bases, J shed 5 bases, and the junction held 8 bases outside the gene matches. The CDR3 extends over 14 amino acids. The CDR3 sequence is CASSTNRGYTEAFF. The DNA of the CDR3 is TGTGCCAGCAGCACGAACAGGGGGTATACTGAAGCTTTCTTT.

The chain has TRBV4-1 and TRBJ2-1; D remains unclear. The CDR3 extends over 16 amino acids. Germline V gives CDR1 MGHRA, CDR2 YSYEKL. The V gene lost 1 base and the J gene lost 1 base, with 11 bases spanning the gap. CDR3 bases: TGCGCCAGCAGCCAAGTAGATCTGGTTTCCTACAATGAGCAGTTCTTC. This sequence encodes CASSQVDLVSYNEQFF.

A few counts support this clone. The chain couples TRBV7-9 to TRBJ1-1; D is perhaps TRBD1 (5 bases). Deletions cut 8 bases from V and 4 bases from J, with 11 bases between. Germline loops: CDR1 SEHNR, CDR2 FQNEAQ (reference sequence). CDR3 length: 12 residues. As DNA, the CDR3 is TGTGCCAGCGAAGGGGTTGTCACTGAAGCTTTCTTT. Its translation: CASEGVVTEAFF. The whole variable domain, filled in from reference TRBV7-9 and TRBJ1-1, reads DTGVSQNPRHKITKRGQNVTFRCDPISEHNRLYWYRQTLGQGPEFLTYFQNEAQLEKSRLLSDRFSAERPKGSFSTLEIQRTEQGDSAMYLCASEGVVTEAFFGQGTRLTVV.

The rearrangement links TRBV15 to TRBJ1-2; 7 nucleotides align to TRBD1. The CDR3 loop spans 13 amino acids. The V segment lost 5 bases and the J segment 9 bases; nucleotides outside the gene matches: 9. Germline CDR1 reads LNHNV; CDR2 reads YYDKDF (reference sequence). The CDR3 nucleotides read TGTGCCACCAGCCACGACAGGGAACTTCGCTACACCTTC. As protein: CATSHDRELRYTF. The entire variable domain, with the rest obtained from reference TRBV15 and TRBJ1-2, is as follows: DAMVIQNPRYQVTQFGKPVTLSCSQTLNHNVMYWYQQKSSQAPKLLFHYYDKDFNNEADTPDNFQSRRPNTSFCFLDIRSPGLGDTAMYLCATSHDRELRYTFGSGTRLTVV.

The J gene is TRBJ2-7, the V gene TRBV4-1, with 10 bases lining up with TRBD2. CDR1 is MGHRA and CDR2 is YSYEKL in the germline V gene. The junction had 8 bases not matched to a gene; V was cut back by 4 bases and J by 2 bases. CDR3 length: 16 amino acids. The CDR3 spells CASSLDGTSVTYEQYF. The CDR3 bases are TGCGCCAGCAGCCTAGACGGGACTAGCGTTACCTACGAGCAGTACTTC.

The chain uses TRBV30 and TRBJ1-2, with D tentatively TRBD1 (5 bases). Per germline, CDR1 GTSNPN and CDR2 SVGIG (reference sequence). This CDR3 has 14 residues. The ends were cut back, 3 bases at V and 4 bases at J, with 15 bases in the middle. CDR3 sequence (DNA): TGTGCCTGGAGGGGAGGTCAGGGACTCTATGGCTACACCTTC. Protein: CAWRGGQGLYGYTF. Using reference TRBV30 and TRBJ1-2 for the parts outside the CDR3, the full variable domain is SQTIHQWPATLVQPVGSPLSLECTVEGTSNPNLYWYRQAAGRGLQLLFYSVGIGQISSEVPQNLSASRPQDRQFILSSKKLLLSDSGFYLCAWRGGQGLYGYTFGSGTRLTVV.

The J gene is TRBJ2-7, the V gene TRBV11-2; D is unclear. CDR1 and CDR2 from the germline V gene are SGHAT and FQNNGV. This CDR3 is built from 12 residues. V was trimmed by 1 base and J by 5 bases, leaving 6 bases between them. The CDR3 DNA reads as TGTGCCAGCAGCTTAGTTAGCCACGAGCAGTACTTC. It codes for CASSLVSHEQYF.

The gene calls are TRBV7-6 and TRBJ1-1; D unresolved. The CDR3 extends over 15 amino acids. V lost 1 base to trimming and J lost 0 bases, with 9 bases between them. The germline CDR1 and CDR2 sequences are SGHVS and FNYEAQ. CDR3 coding DNA: TGTGCCAGCAGCTTAGAACAGATTATGAACACTGAAGCTTTCTTT. Translated: CASSLEQIMNTEAFF.

The genes are TRBV5-1 and TRBJ2-7; TRBD1 agrees at 9 bases. CDR1 is SGHRS and CDR2 is YFSETQ in the germline V gene. With V trimmed by 6 bases and J by 3 bases, 7 bases remained unmatched. The CDR3 is 14 amino acids. CDR3 loop: CASNPGTGLYEQYF. In DNA form, the CDR3 reads TGCGCCAGCAATCCCGGGACAGGGCTCTACGAGCAGTACTTC.

In this sample, this clone turned up once. This chain links TRBV6-1 with TRBJ1-2; the D is unclear. The ends were cut back, 3 bases at V and 4 bases at J, with 15 bases in the middle. Germline V CDR1 and CDR2: MNHNS, SASEGT. There are 15 residues in the CDR3. As DNA, the CDR3 is TGTGCCAGCAGTGAGGGAGGGAGCCTAGGCTATGGCTACACCTTC. Translated, it gives CASSEGGSLGYGYTF.

V usage is TRBV6-5 and J usage is TRBJ1-1, with D tentatively TRBD1 (6 bases). CDR1 is MNHEY, CDR2 SVGAGI, per germline. The V and J ends lost 3 bases and 8 bases respectively, with 16 bases between them. The length of the CDR3 is 14 residues. CDR3 coding DNA: TGTGCCAGCAGTTATTTCCAGGGGTTGGAGGAAGCTTTCTTT. It translates to CASSYFQGLEEAFF.

This sequence joins TRBV21-1 and TRBJ2-5; the D call TRBD2 from the table was never checked on the DNA. TRBV21-1 is marked as a pseudogene. This CDR3 has 14 residues. The CDR3 loop is CASSKGRYQETQYF. The CDR3 bases are TGTGCCAGCAGCAAGGGGAGGTATCAAGAGACCCAGTACTTC.

The genes are TRBV5-1 and TRBJ2-1; D perhaps matches TRBD2 (6 bases). V was trimmed by 0 bases and J by 8 bases, leaving 12 bases between them. CDR3 length: 14 residues. The germline V gene has CDR1 SGHRS and CDR2 YFSETQ. CDR3 sequence reads: CASSLGLGVDEQFF. The CDR3 nucleotides read TGCGCCAGCAGCTTGGGACTAGGCGTCGATGAGCAGTTCTTC.

The chain is built from TRBV11-2 and TRBJ2-7; no clear D gene. The length of the CDR3 is 13 residues. The germline V and J ends were trimmed by 5 bases and 3 bases, with 11 bases remaining between them. Germline V gene sequence: CDR1 SGHAT, CDR2 FQNNGV. This CDR3 reads CASSPTENYEQYF. CDR3 bases: TGTGCCAGCAGCCCCACAGAAAACTACGAGCAGTACTTC.

The rearrangement joins TRBV5-4 to TRBJ2-3; possible D gene TRBD2, 5 bases. V dropped 1 base and J dropped 1 base, with 13 bases sitting between them. The CDR3 totals 16 residues. Germline V CDR1 and CDR2: SGHNT, YYREEE (reference sequence). The CDR3 nucleotides are TGTGCCAGCAGCTTGAGAGTCGGGATCCGCACAGATACGCAGTATTTT. Its protein product is CASSLRVGIRTDTQYF.